Listed below are T cell receptor beta chains from one sample, sequenced in a study of glioma-infiltrating T cells after dendritic cell vaccination. Some clones are missing from TCRdb's copy, which holds only in-frame ones; the method was immunoSEQ multiplex PCR. The sample has some 70,000 clones, 81% seen once. Here the sequenced sample was blood, taken before dendritic cell vaccination. The receptors were gathered from a human donor with glioblastoma. CDR3s include the opening cysteine and the closing phenylalanine or tryptophan. Fields, in order: V gene, clone size, J gene, D gene, CDR3 protein, CDR3 DNA. The D gene is left open where the match is weak. Clone size is given for some rows only: seen once, a few or many times, or a class if the clone is expanded.

V: TRBV7-9; size: few; J: TRBJ1-4; D: .; CDR3: CASSGGTWELFF; DNA: TGTGCCAGCAGCGGAGGGACTTGGGAACTGTTTTTT
V: TRBV4-2; size: .; J: TRBJ2-5; D: TRBD2; CDR3: CASSHPPPAGGLQETQYF; DNA: TGTGCCAGCAGCCACCCCCCCCCAGCGGGGGGCCTTCAAGAGACCCAGTACTTC
V: TRBV6-6; size: .; J: TRBJ2-1; D: .; CDR3: CASSSTSPEQFF; DNA: TGTGCCAGCAGCTCTACTAGCCCTGAGCAGTTCTTC
V: TRBV5-1; size: .; J: TRBJ2-7; D: TRBD1; CDR3: CASSPTGQTYEQYF; DNA: TGCGCCAGCAGCCCAACGGGACAGACCTACGAGCAGTACTTC
V: TRBV7-3; size: .; J: TRBJ2-5; D: TRBD2; CDR3: CASSPQAGEETQYF; DNA: TGTGCCAGCAGCCCACAAGCGGGGGAAGAGACCCAGTACTTC
V: TRBV10-3; size: .; J: TRBJ1-2; D: TRBD1; CDR3: CATSPDRDDYGYTF; DNA: TGTGCCACTTCACCTGACAGGGACGACTATGGCTACACCTTC
V: TRBV6-6; size: .; J: TRBJ1-2; D: .; CDR3: CASSPTGSYGYTF; DNA: TGTGCCAGCAGTCCCACAGGGAGCTATGGCTACACCTTC
V: TRBV7-2; size: .; J: TRBJ2-5; D: TRBD1; CDR3: CASTSGRGKETQYF; DNA: TGTGCCAGCACGTCGGGCAGGGGGAAAGAGACCCAGTACTTC
V: TRBV14; size: .; J: TRBJ1-6; D: TRBD1; CDR3: CASSPQGEYNSPLHF; DNA: TGTGCCAGCAGCCCCCAGGGGGAGTATAATTCACCCCTCCACTTT
V: TRBV27; size: .; J: TRBJ1-1; D: .; CDR3: CASSYDSGGEGTEAFF; DNA: TGTGCCAGCAGTTATGATTCCGGCGGTGAGGGCACTGAAGCTTTCTTT
V: TRBV11-3; size: .; J: TRBJ1-1; D: .; CDR3: CASSLDSHTEAFF; DNA: TGTGCCAGCAGCCTGGACAGTCACACTGAAGCTTTCTTT
V: TRBV5-1; size: .; J: TRBJ1-6; D: .; CDR3: CASSRGNSYNSPLHF; DNA: TGCGCCAGCTCCAGGGGAAACTCCTATAATTCACCCCTCCACTTT
V: TRBV6-4; size: .; J: TRBJ1-1; D: TRBD1; CDR3: CASSDWTGTEAFF; DNA: TGTGCCAGCAGTGACTGGACAGGCACTGAAGCTTTCTTT
V: TRBV2; size: few; J: TRBJ2-7; D: .; CDR3: CASSEALSMEYF; DNA: TGTGCCAGCAGTGAAGCGCTTTCTATGGAGTACTTC
V: TRBV11-2; size: few; J: TRBJ1-1; D: TRBD1; CDR3: CASSLDPTGTNTEAFF; DNA: TGTGCCAGCAGCTTAGACCCGACAGGGACGAACACTGAAGCTTTCTTT
V: TRBV2; size: .; J: TRBJ2-6; D: .; CDR3: CASSEILSGANVLTF; DNA: TGTGCCAGCAGTGAGATACTTTCTGGGGCCAACGTCCTGACTTTC
V: TRBV10-3; size: .; J: TRBJ1-1; D: .; CDR3: CAISDTVMNTEAFF; DNA: TGTGCCATCAGTGATACGGTTATGAACACTGAAGCTTTCTTT
V: TRBV7-8; size: .; J: TRBJ2-1; D: TRBD2; CDR3: CASSLVPTSGGYNEQFF; DNA: TGTGCCAGCAGCTTAGTCCCAACTAGCGGGGGTTACAATGAGCAGTTCTTC
V: TRBV10-3; size: .; J: TRBJ1-2; D: .; CDR3: CAISDNRERYGYTF; DNA: TGTGCCATCAGTGACAACAGGGAGAGATATGGCTACACCTTC
V: TRBV2; size: .; J: TRBJ2-1; D: TRBD2; CDR3: CASSDSAGGYNEQFF; DNA: TGTGCCAGCAGTGATTCAGCGGGGGGCTACAATGAGCAGTTCTTC
V: TRBV15; size: .; J: TRBJ1-5; D: .; CDR3: CATSRVGQGFQPQHF; DNA: TGTGCCACCAGCAGAGTTGGGCAGGGTTTTCAGCCCCAGCATTTT
V: TRBV6-1; size: .; J: TRBJ1-1; D: .; CDR3: CASEPETGGSEAFF; DNA: TGTGCCAGTGAACCCGAGACAGGTGGGTCTGAAGCTTTCTTT
V: TRBV6-5; size: .; J: TRBJ2-2; D: TRBD2; CDR3: CASTTSGANTGELFF; DNA: TGTGCCAGCACAACTAGCGGCGCGAACACCGGGGAGCTGTTTTTT
V: TRBV7-6; size: few; J: TRBJ1-2; D: .; CDR3: CASSLGGSNPGYTF; DNA: TGTGCCAGCAGCTTAGGGGGCAGTAACCCCGGCTACACCTTC
V: TRBV9; size: .; J: TRBJ2-1; D: TRBD2; CDR3: CASSVSGGYNEQFF; DNA: TGTGCCAGCAGCGTCAGCGGGGGGTACAATGAGCAGTTCTTC
V: TRBV27; size: .; J: TRBJ2-4; D: .; CDR3: CASSSRQGLAKNIQYF; DNA: TGTGCCAGCAGTTCGAGACAGGGACTAGCCAAAAACATTCAGTACTTC
V: TRBV7-2; size: .; J: TRBJ1-1; D: .; CDR3: CASSSSGWSMDTEAFF; DNA: TGTGCCAGCAGCTCTAGCGGATGGAGTATGGACACTGAAGCTTTCTTT
V: TRBV7-2; size: .; J: TRBJ2-7; D: TRBD1; CDR3: CASSESGQGSYEQYF; DNA: TGTGCCAGCAGCGAGTCCGGACAGGGGTCCTACGAGCAGTACTTC